This entry is about one T cell receptor (beta chain). Per the authors' pipeline: From reference gene primer amplification, estimates of nucleated cell counts were derived. Profiling relied on immunoSEQ multiplex PCR, and the TCRdb table lists in-frame clones only, not all of them. The V and J calls and the clone size are those of that table, but D and trimming were determined from the DNA. The repertoire consists of about 240,000 clones, with roughly four fifths occurring once and the leading ten covering about 4.8%. The V gene lost 5 bases and the J gene lost 8 bases, with 16 bases spanning the gap. Looked up from germline, CDR1 is SGHRS and CDR2 is YFSETQ. There are 13 residues in the CDR3. These data originate in a study of blood T cell repertoires in COVID-19. About the study: Some COVID-19 samples were acute and others convalescent; all came from the United States, Italy and Spain. Sample material is recorded as cDNA or gDNA derived from T cells, B-cell-depleted T cells, or PBMCs.

The chain combines TRBV5-1 with TRBJ1-2, with TRBD1 as a possible D gene (6 bases). Sequencing was done on a sample of peripheral blood. This receptor was identified in a woman in her sixties or seventies with acute or convalescent COVID-19. CDR3 amino acids: CASRLENRDGYTF. The CDR3 region has the DNA TGCGCCAGCAGACTCGAGAACAGGGACGGCTACACCTTC. The complete variable domain, with remaining parts taken from reference TRBV5-1 and TRBJ1-2, reads KAGVTQTPRYLIKTRGQQVTLSCSPISGHRSVSWYQQTPGQGLQFLFEYFSETQRNKGNFPGRFSGRQFSNSRSEMNVSTLELGDSALYLCASRLENRDGYTFGSGTRLTVV.